Each of the 10 T cell receptor beta chains below was sequenced from the same sample in a study of cytomegalovirus exposure and HLA in healthy donors (dated by TCRdb to 2017 to 2019). Library preparation employed the immunoSEQ multiplex PCR assay. For the multiplex PCR, a mixture combining 60 forward primers for TCR Vbeta segments and 13 reverse primers for TCR Jbeta segments was used. The clones in this table, taken by TCRdb from immuneACCESS, are in-frame only. Not every clone is retained; where verified, under half of the shortfall comes from an unresolved V gene, and the cause of the rest is unknown. This sample holds roughly 200,000 clones; around 82% were observed only once. The top ten hold 5% to 7% of the sample. The specimen sequenced was PBMCs. The receptors stem from a man in his forties in good health and CMV-seronegative.

The rearrangement links TRBV7-3 to TRBJ2-1, with 9 positions matching TRBD2. With V trimmed by 1 base and J by 9 bases, 4 bases remained unmatched. The CDR3 contains 14 residues. Per the germline V gene, CDR1 is SGHTA and CDR2 is FQGTGA. The CDR3 coding sequence is TGTGCCAGCAGCTTAATAGCGGGAGCCGGTGAGCAGTTCTTC. Protein sequence: CASSLIAGAGEQFF.

The chain is built from TRBV11-2 and TRBJ1-1; 8 bases are shared with TRBD1. The CDR3 sequence is 15 residues long. Germline values: CDR1 SGHAT, CDR2 FQNNGV. V trimming: 4 bases; J trimming: 5 bases; junction bases outside the gene matches: 9. The CDR3 here is CASSWGWTGLTEAFF. As DNA, the CDR3 is TGTGCCAGCAGCTGGGGTTGGACAGGGTTAACTGAAGCTTTCTTT.

The genes are TRBV7-9 and TRBJ2-2; D perhaps matches TRBD1 (6 bases). This CDR3 has 16 residues. Trimming removed 0 bases at V and 1 base at J, with 9 bases between. Germline CDR1 reads SEHNR; CDR2 reads FQNEAQ (reference sequence). CDR3 nucleotides: TGTGCCAGCAGCTTAGCGGAGACAGGGAACACCGGGGAGCTGTTTTTT. Its translation: CASSLAETGNTGELFF.

The CDR3 is CASSERKTDEKLFF. The CDR3 DNA sequence: TGTGCCAGCAGTGAACGGAAGACTGATGAAAAACTGTTTTTT. The chain couples TRBV2 to TRBJ1-4; D unresolved. The V gene lost 2 bases and the J gene lost 6 bases, with 10 bases spanning the gap. The germline gives CDR1 SNHLY, CDR2 FYNNEI. The length of the CDR3 is 14 residues.

The genes are TRBV7-3 and TRBJ2-1; 13 bases map to TRBD2. The germline V gene has CDR1 SGHTA and CDR2 FQGTGA. The J segment lost 9 bases and the V segment lost 4 bases, leaving 12 bases of the junction unmatched. CDR3 length equals 17 residues. CDR3 DNA sequence: TGTGCCAGCAGCTCGAAGGCCGGGACTAGCGGGATGCTTGAGCAGTTCTTC. It codes for CASSSKAGTSGMLEQFF.

The DNA for the CDR3 is TGTGCCAGCAGCTTCCAGGGGGGGACCCAGTACTTC. The encoded protein is CASSFQGGTQYF. The chain has TRBV7-7 and TRBJ2-5; tentatively, D is TRBD1 (7 bases). Germline V lookup: CDR1 SSHAT, CDR2 FNYEAQ (reference sequence). V was pared by 3 bases and J by 7 bases, with 9 bases between. The CDR3 spans 12 residues.

In its sample, this clone was seen a few times. This chain connects TRBV7-9 to TRBJ2-6, with a weak D call TRBD2 (6 bases). The CDR3 is 16 residues long. CDR1 is SEHNR, CDR2 FQNEAQ, per germline (reference sequence). V shed 3 bases and J shed 2 bases, with 11 bases lying between them. CDR3 in amino acids: CASSFLRGAGANVLTF. The CDR3 DNA is TGTGCCAGCAGCTTTCTGCGGGGAGCTGGGGCCAACGTCCTGACTTTC.

V gene TRBV15 combines with J gene TRBJ1-5; no definite D call. The CDR3 extends over 14 amino acids. V gave up 4 bases and J gave up 0 bases, with 7 bases separating them. Germline V CDR1 and CDR2: LNHNV, YYDKDF (reference sequence). The CDR3 sequence: CATSIGFSNQPQHF. The DNA of the CDR3 is TGTGCCACCAGCATCGGGTTTAGCAATCAGCCCCAGCATTTT.

The chain recombines TRBV25-1 with TRBJ1-4; TRBD1 matches at 7 bases. This CDR3 is 16 amino acids long. V dropped 1 base and J dropped 7; count of bases not matched to a gene: 9. In germline, CDR1 is MGHDK, CDR2 SYGVNS. In DNA form, the CDR3 reads TGTGCCAGCAGTGAATCAAAGACAGGGTTGGTTGAAAAACTGTTTTTT. This sequence encodes CASSESKTGLVEKLFF.

V gene TRBV6-1 combines with J gene TRBJ2-3, with a weak D call TRBD2 (7 bases). With 7 bases removed from V and 3 bases from J, the gap between germline ends came to 17 bases. Germline V gives CDR1 MNHNS, CDR2 SASEGT. The CDR3 consists of 15 residues. CDR3 sequence reads: CASIQGGGPTDTQYF. The CDR3 coding sequence is TGTGCCAGCATCCAGGGAGGGGGGCCGACAGATACGCAGTATTTT.